Following are 12 T cell receptor beta chains from one sample sequenced in a study of cytomegalovirus exposure and HLA in healthy donors. Sequencing was performed with immunoSEQ multiplex PCR; in TCRdb, only in-frame clones are kept and a portion is missing. The top ten hold roughly 6% of the sample, which has hundreds of thousands of clones, roughly 85% seen once. The sample consisted of PBMCs. The receptors here all came from a woman aged 18-29 years in good health and CMV-seronegative.

The chain employs TRBV5-1 and TRBJ2-3, with a weak D call TRBD2 (6 bases). Per the germline V gene, CDR1 is SGHRS and CDR2 is YFSETQ. The CDR3 consists of 15 residues. Trimming pared 1 base from V and 15 bases from J, leaving 24 bases between. CDR3 residues: CASSLSAGGVGREYF. The CDR3 bases are TGCGCCAGCAGCTTGTCCGCCGGGGGTGTCGGGCGCGAATATTTT. The full variable domain, its missing parts supplied by reference TRBV5-1 and TRBJ2-3, is KAGVTQTPRYLIKTRGQQVTLSCSPISGHRSVSWYQQTPGQGLQFLFEYFSETQRNKGNFPGRFSGRQFSNSRSEMNVSTLELGDSALYLCASSLSAGGVGREYFGPGTRLTVL.

The chain couples TRBV5-1 to TRBJ2-1; 13 bases map to TRBD2. In germline, CDR1 is SGHRS, CDR2 YFSETQ. The trim removed 4 bases at V and 8 bases at J, leaving 9 bases unmatched. The CDR3 consists of 16 residues. The CDR3 nucleotides read TGCGCCAGCAGCCCGGGACTAGCGGGGATTGGCGATGAGCAGTTCTTC. It specifies CASSPGLAGIGDEQFF.

The chain carries TRBV4-1 and TRBJ1-2, with TRBD1 as a possible D gene (5 bases). V was cut by 0 bases and J by 5 bases, with 10 bases left in between. CDR1 and CDR2 (germline): MGHRA, YSYEKL. This CDR3 contains 14 residues. This CDR3 is CASSQDRVGYGYTF. CDR3 bases: TGCGCCAGCAGCCAAGACAGGGTGGGGTATGGCTACACCTTC.

The V and J genes are TRBV18 and TRBJ2-1, with no clear D. Trimming took off 8 bases at V and 3 bases at J, with 5 bases between the two ends. CDR3 size: 11 residues. Germline lookup yields CDR1 KGHSH and CDR2 LQKENI. CDR3 DNA: TGTGCCAGCAAGGGCTACAATGAGCAGTTCTTC. Its protein product is CASKGYNEQFF. The full variable domain, its missing parts supplied by reference TRBV18 and TRBJ2-1, is NAGVMQNPRHLVRRRGQEARLRCSPMKGHSHVYWYRQLPEEGLKFMVYLQKENIIDESGMPKERFSAEFPKEGPSILRIQQVVRGDSAAYFCASKGYNEQFFGPGTRLTVL.

This chain links TRBV6-6 with TRBJ2-7, with D perhaps TRBD2 (5 bases). CDR3 length: 13 residues. The V end was cut by 4 bases, the J end by 4 bases, with 11 bases between. CDR1 and CDR2 (germline): MNHNY, SVGAGI (reference sequence). The CDR3 coding sequence is TGTGCCAGCAGTTCCGGACGGGGATACGAGCAGTACTTC. It is translated as CASSSGRGYEQYF.

A remark on this clone: One junction end does not reproduce the germline sequence, and a read error may be involved. The rearrangement joins TRBV20-1 to TRBJ2-7; 11 positions match TRBD2. Germline loops: CDR1 DFQATT, CDR2 SNEGSKA (reference sequence). The CDR3 sequence is 11 residues long. The CDR3 coding sequence is TGCAGTGCTCTTATGGGTAGCGGGAGGGCTTTC. Translating it yields CSALMGSGRAF.

V usage is TRBV7-9 and J usage is TRBJ2-5; D not resolved. V was cut by 5 bases and J by 2 bases, with 15 bases left in between. Germline-derived CDR1 and CDR2 are SEHNR and FQNEAQ (reference sequence). The CDR3 covers 15 residues. This CDR3 is CASSPMVDKQETQYF. The CDR3 nucleotides read TGTGCCAGCAGCCCGATGGTGGATAAACAAGAGACCCAGTACTTC.

The gene calls are TRBV2 and TRBJ2-7, with a weak D call TRBD1 (6 bases). This CDR3 is 13 amino acids long. Deletions cut 6 bases from V and 5 bases from J, with 14 bases between. Germline CDR1 is SNHLY and CDR2 is FYNNEI. The CDR3 nucleotides read TGTGCCAGCAGGACGGACAGCATCCACGAGCAGTACTTC. Translation gives CASRTDSIHEQYF.

This chain connects TRBV30 to TRBJ1-1, with a tentative D call TRBD1 (6 bases). Looked up from germline, CDR1 is GTSNPN and CDR2 is SVGIG (reference sequence). V dropped 0 bases and J dropped 7 bases, with 21 bases sitting between them. The CDR3 has 16 residues. The CDR3 region is CAWSVGGRASTFEAFF. CDR3 nucleotides: TGTGCCTGGAGTGTAGGGGGGCGGGCCTCAACCTTTGAAGCTTTCTTT.

This chain connects TRBV9 to TRBJ1-2; unclear D gene. The germline V gene has CDR1 SGDLS and CDR2 YYNGEE. This CDR3 contains 14 residues. V lost 0 bases to trimming and J lost 8 bases, with 14 bases between them. CDR3 nucleotide sequence: TGTGCCAGCAGCGTAGAAGACTACCTGGGGGGCTACACCTTC. This encodes CASSVEDYLGGYTF. Supplemented by reference TRBV9 and TRBJ1-2, the full variable domain reads DSGVTQTPKHLITATGQRVTLRCSPRSGDLSVYWYQQSLDQGLQFLIQYYNGEERAKGNILERFSAQQFPDLHSELNLSSLELGDSALYFCASSVEDYLGGYTFGSGTRLTVV.

This rearrangement joins TRBV5-1 to TRBJ2-7; the match to TRBD2 covers 8 bases. V shed 0 bases, J shed 0 bases, and the junction held 8 bases outside the gene matches. In germline, CDR1 is SGHRS, CDR2 YFSETQ. The CDR3 extends over 17 amino acids. CDR3 nucleotides: TGCGCCAGCAGCTTGGGGTTTAGCGGGGTTTCCTCCTACGAGCAGTACTTC. It yields the protein CASSLGFSGVSSYEQYF.

The genes are TRBV28 and TRBJ2-5, with 9 positions matching TRBD2. This CDR3 has 15 residues. V dropped 2 bases and J dropped 2; count of bases not matched to a gene: 3. Germline CDR1 reads MDHEN; CDR2 reads SYDVKM. The CDR3 DNA follows: TGTGCCAGCAGTTTAAGCCTAGCGGGACAAGAGACCCAGTACTTC. It specifies CASSLSLAGQETQYF.